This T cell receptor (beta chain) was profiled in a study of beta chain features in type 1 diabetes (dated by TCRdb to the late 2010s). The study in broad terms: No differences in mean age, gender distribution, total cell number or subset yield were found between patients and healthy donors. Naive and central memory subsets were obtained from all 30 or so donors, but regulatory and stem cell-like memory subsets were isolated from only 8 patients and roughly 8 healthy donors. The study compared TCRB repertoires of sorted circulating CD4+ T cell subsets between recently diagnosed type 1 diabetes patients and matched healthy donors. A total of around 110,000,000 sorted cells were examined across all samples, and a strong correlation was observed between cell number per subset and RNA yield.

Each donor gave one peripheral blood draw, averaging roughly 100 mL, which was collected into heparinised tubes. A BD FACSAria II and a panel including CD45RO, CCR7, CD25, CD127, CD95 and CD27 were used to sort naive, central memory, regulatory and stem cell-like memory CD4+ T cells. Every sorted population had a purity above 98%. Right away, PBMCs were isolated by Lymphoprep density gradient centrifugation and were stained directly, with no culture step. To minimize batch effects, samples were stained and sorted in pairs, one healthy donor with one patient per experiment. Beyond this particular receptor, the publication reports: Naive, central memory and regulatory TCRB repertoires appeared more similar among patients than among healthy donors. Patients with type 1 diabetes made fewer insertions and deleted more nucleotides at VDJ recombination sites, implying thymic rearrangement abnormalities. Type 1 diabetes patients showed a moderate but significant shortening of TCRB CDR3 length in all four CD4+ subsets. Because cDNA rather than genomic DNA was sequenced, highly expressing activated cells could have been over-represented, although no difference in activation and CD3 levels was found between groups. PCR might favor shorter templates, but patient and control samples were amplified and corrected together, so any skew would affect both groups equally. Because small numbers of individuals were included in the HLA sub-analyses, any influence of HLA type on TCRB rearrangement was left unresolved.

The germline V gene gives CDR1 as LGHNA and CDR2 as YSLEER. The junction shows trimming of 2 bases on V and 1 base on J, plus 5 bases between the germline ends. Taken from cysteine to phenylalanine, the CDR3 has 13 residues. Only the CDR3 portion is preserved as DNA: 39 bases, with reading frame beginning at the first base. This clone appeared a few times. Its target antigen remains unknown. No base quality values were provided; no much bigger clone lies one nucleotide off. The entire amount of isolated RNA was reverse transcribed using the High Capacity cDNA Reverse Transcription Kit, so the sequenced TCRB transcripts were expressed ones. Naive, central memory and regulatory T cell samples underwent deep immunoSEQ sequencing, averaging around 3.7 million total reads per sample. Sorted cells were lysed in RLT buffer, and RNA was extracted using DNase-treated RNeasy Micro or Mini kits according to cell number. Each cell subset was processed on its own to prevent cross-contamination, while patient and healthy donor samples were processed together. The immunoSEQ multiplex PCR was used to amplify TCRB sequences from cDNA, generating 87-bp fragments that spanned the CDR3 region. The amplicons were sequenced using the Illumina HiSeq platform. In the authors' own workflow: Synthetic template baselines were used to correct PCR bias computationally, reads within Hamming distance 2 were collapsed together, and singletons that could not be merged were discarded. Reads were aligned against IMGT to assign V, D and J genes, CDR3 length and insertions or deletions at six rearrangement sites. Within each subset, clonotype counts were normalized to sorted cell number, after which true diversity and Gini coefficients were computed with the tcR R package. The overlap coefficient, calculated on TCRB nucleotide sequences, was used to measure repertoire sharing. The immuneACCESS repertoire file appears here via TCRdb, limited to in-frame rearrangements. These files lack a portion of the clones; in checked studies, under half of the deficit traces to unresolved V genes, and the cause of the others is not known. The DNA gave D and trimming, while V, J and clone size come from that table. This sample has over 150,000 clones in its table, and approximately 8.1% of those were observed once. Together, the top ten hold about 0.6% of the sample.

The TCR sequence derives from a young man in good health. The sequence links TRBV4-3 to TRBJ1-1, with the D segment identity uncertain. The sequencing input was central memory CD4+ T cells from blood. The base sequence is TGCGCCAGCAGCCAAACACAGAACACTGAAGCTTTCTTT. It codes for CASSQTQNTEAFF.